These T cell receptor beta chains were read from a single sample in a study of CD8 T cells in Susac syndrome. TCRdb re-called the immunoSEQ multiplex PCR reads through MiXCR, storing one row per CDR3 protein. This sample yields 70,000 or so distinct CDR3 sequences, of which roughly 94% are seen a single time; less than 0.65% belongs to the top ten. The sample was CD8+ T cells from PBMCs. Receptor source: a human donor with multiple sclerosis. CDR3s include the opening cysteine and the closing phenylalanine or tryptophan. The D gene is left open where the match is weak. Only part of the rows carry a size: once, few, many, or a class if the clone is expanded.

d_call	clone_size	v_call	j_call	cdr3_nt	cdr3_aa
-	-	TRBV27	TRBJ2-7	TGTGCCAGCAGTTCGGGGGCGACTCGGTACGAGCAGTACTTC	CASSSGATRYEQYF
TRBD2	once	TRBV29-1	TRBJ2-1	TGCAGCGTCGCTAGCGGGGACTCCTACAATGAGCAGTTCTTC	CSVASGDSYNEQFF
-	-	TRBV13	TRBJ1-3	TGTGCCAGCAAGGTAGGCGGCCCAGACTCTGGAAACACCATATATTTT	CASKVGGPDSGNTIYF
-	-	TRBV18	TRBJ2-6	TGTGCCAGCTCACCGGACAGTCAAAGGGGACCTGGTGGGGCCAACGTCCTGACTTTC	CASSPDSQRGPGGANVLTF
-	-	TRBV4-1	TRBJ2-6	TGCGCCAGCAGCCAAGATTCTGACACTTCCACGCCCTCTGGGGCCAACGTCCTGACTTTC	CASSQDSDTSTPSGANVLTF
TRBD2	-	TRBV3-1	TRBJ2-7	TGTGCCAGCAGCCAATTAGCGGGGCCCTCCTACGAGCAGTACTTC	CASSQLAGPSYEQYF
-	-	TRBV3-1	TRBJ2-2	TGTGCCAGCAGCCAGCCTACCGGGGAGCTGTTTTTT	CASSQPTGELFF
-	-	TRBV3-1	TRBJ2-7	TGTGCCAGCAGCCGTATGCCAGGGGCCGAGCAGTACTTC	CASSRMPGAEQYF
-	-	TRBV12-3/TRBV12-4	TRBJ1-1	TGTGCCAGCAGTTTAACGTACAACACTGAAGCTTTCTTT	CASSLTYNTEAFF
-	-	TRBV3-1	TRBJ1-2	TGTGCCAGCAGCCAAGTACAGAGCTATGGCTACACCTTC	CASSQVQSYGYTF
TRBD1	-	TRBV13	TRBJ1-2	TGTGCCAGCAGCCTCCGGGACAGGGCATTGTTAGGCTACACCTTC	CASSLRDRALLGYTF
-	-	TRBV13	TRBJ2-2	TGTGCCAGCAGCCCGGACTTGCAAGAGAACACCGGGGAGCTGTTTTTT	CASSPDLQENTGELFF